This TCR beta chain was found in a study of T cells in Graves' hyperthyroidism and ophthalmopathy. This clonotype was observed at least ten times. Hyperthyroidism had been newly diagnosed in patients aged 18 to 65, and its duration was under 2 months. Authors of the study amplified TCR beta CDR3 regions from RNA transcripts. In the first-round RT-PCR of the TCR CDR3, the HTBI primer set was used. TCRdb processed the multiplex PCR reads anew with MiXCR; each CDR3 protein has one entry. This sample has about 300,000 distinct CDR3 sequences, with approximately 15% found just once. The CDR3 is 15 amino acids. CDR1 is LNHNV, CDR2 YYDKDF, per germline (reference sequence). The V and J ends lost 4 bases and 4 bases, in that order; junction bases with no gene match: 8.

Sequenced material: blood. This clonotype originated in a woman aged 40 to 50 with Graves' hyperthyroidism. V and J are TRBV15 and TRBJ1-1; 8 bases are a match to TRBD1. CDR3 sequence (DNA): TGTGCCACCAGCACCACTCCAGGGGGCGGCACTGAAGCTTTCTTT. Its translation is CATSTTPGGGTEAFF.